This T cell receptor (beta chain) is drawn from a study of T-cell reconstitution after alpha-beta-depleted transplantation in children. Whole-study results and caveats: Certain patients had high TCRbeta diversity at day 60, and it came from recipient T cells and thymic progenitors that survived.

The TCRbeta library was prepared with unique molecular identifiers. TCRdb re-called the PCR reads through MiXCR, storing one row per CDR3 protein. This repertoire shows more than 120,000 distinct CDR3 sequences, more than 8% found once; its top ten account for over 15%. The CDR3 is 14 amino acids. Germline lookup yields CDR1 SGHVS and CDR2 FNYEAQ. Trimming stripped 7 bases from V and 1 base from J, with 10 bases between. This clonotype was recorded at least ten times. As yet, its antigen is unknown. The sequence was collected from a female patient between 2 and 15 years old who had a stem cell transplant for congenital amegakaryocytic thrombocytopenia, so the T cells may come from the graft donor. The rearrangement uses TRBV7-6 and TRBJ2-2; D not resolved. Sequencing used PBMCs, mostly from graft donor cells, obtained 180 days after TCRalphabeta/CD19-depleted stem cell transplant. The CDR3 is CASTRLGNTGELFF. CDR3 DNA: TGTGCCAGCACCCGTTTAGGGAACACCGGGGAGCTGTTTTTT. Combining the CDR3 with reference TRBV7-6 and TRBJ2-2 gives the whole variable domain GAGVSQSPRYKVTKRGQDVALRCDPISGHVSLYWYRQALGQGPEFLTYFNYEAQQDKSGLPNDRFSAERPEGSISTLTIQRTEQRDSAMYRCASTRLGNTGELFFGEGSRLTVL.